These T cell receptor beta chains were read from a single sample in a study of T cell responses to AZD1222 COVID-19 vaccine. Using immunoSEQ multiplex PCR, the repertoire was profiled, and TCRdb retains in-frame clones only, with some absent. The data contain 95,000 to 150,000 clones, around 86% of them singletons. Material: peripheral blood, obtained on day 0 of AZD1222 vaccination. The receptors here all came from an adult in good health. Both conserved end residues are part of each CDR3. A D gene is named only where the DNA matches it firmly. Rows give clone size only sometimes, using once, few, many, or a class for an expanded clone.

j_gene: TRBJ1-2; v_gene: TRBV14; d_gene: TRBD1; abundance: -; CDR3nt: TGTGCCAGCAGCCAAAAGGACAGGGACGACTATGGCTACACCTTC; CDR3aa: CASSQKDRDDYGYTF
j_gene: TRBJ2-1; v_gene: TRBV6-5; d_gene: TRBD2; abundance: -; CDR3nt: TGTGCCAGCAGTCACCCTGGTCGGGGGGGCCGCCAGTTCTTC; CDR3aa: CASSHPGRGGRQFF
j_gene: TRBJ1-2; v_gene: TRBV18; d_gene: -; abundance: -; CDR3nt: TGTGCCAGCTCACCACGGGCAGACGCTAACTATGGCTACACCTTC; CDR3aa: CASSPRADANYGYTF
j_gene: TRBJ2-4; v_gene: TRBV3-1/TRBV3-2; d_gene: -; abundance: -; CDR3nt: TGTGCCAGCAGCCAAGTACGCCCCCTAGCCAAAAACATTCAGTACTTC; CDR3aa: CASSQVRPLAKNIQYF
j_gene: TRBJ1-3; v_gene: TRBV10-3; d_gene: -; abundance: -; CDR3nt: TGTGCCATCAGTGATGGTAAGGTCTTTACAGCTGGAAACACCATATATTTT; CDR3aa: CAISDGKVFTAGNTIYF
j_gene: TRBJ1-2; v_gene: TRBV4-1; d_gene: -; abundance: -; CDR3nt: TGCGCCAGCAGCCAAGATCGGCGGAGGAAAAACTATGGCTACACCTTC; CDR3aa: CASSQDRRRKNYGYTF
j_gene: TRBJ2-5; v_gene: TRBV4-2; d_gene: TRBD2; abundance: -; CDR3nt: TGTGCCAGCAGCCTTTTTAGCGGGGGGGCCCAAGAGACCCAGTACTTC; CDR3aa: CASSLFSGGAQETQYF
j_gene: TRBJ1-4; v_gene: TRBV3-1/TRBV3-2; d_gene: -; abundance: few; CDR3nt: TGTGCCAGCAGCCAAGACCCAGGGGTCAATGAAAAACTGTTTTTT; CDR3aa: CASSQDPGVNEKLFF
j_gene: TRBJ2-3; v_gene: TRBV7-7; d_gene: -; abundance: -; CDR3nt: TGTGCCAGCAGCTCAGGACTCCGGAGGGCAGATACGCAGTATTTT; CDR3aa: CASSSGLRRADTQYF
j_gene: TRBJ1-1; v_gene: TRBV10-3; d_gene: -; abundance: -; CDR3nt: TGTGCCATCAGTGATCCGAGAATGGCCCACACTGAAGCTTTCTTT; CDR3aa: CAISDPRMAHTEAFF
j_gene: TRBJ1-2; v_gene: TRBV7-2; d_gene: TRBD1; abundance: -; CDR3nt: TGTGCCAGCAGCCCCAGGGTGACAGGGAGTTGGTCCTATGGCTACACCTTC; CDR3aa: CASSPRVTGSWSYGYTF
j_gene: TRBJ1-1; v_gene: TRBV20-1; d_gene: -; abundance: once; CDR3nt: TGCAGTGCTAGTAAGGACAGTATCATGAACACTGAAGCTTTCTTT; CDR3aa: CSASKDSIMNTEAFF
j_gene: TRBJ2-7; v_gene: TRBV19; d_gene: -; abundance: -; CDR3nt: TGTGCCAGTAGTGCCGAACAGGGAAGATCCTACGAGCAGTACTTC; CDR3aa: CASSAEQGRSYEQYF
j_gene: TRBJ1-6; v_gene: TRBV24-1; d_gene: TRBD1; abundance: -; CDR3nt: TGTGCCACCAGTGCCTGGGGGACAGGGGTTGGTTCACCCCTCCACTTT; CDR3aa: CATSAWGTGVGSPLHF
j_gene: TRBJ2-2; v_gene: TRBV7-9; d_gene: -; abundance: -; CDR3nt: TGTGCCAGCAGCTTCAGCCGGGGGTTGCACACCGGGGAGCTGTTTTTT; CDR3aa: CASSFSRGLHTGELFF
j_gene: TRBJ2-3; v_gene: TRBV4-1; d_gene: -; abundance: -; CDR3nt: TGCGCCAGCAGCCAAGATGATCGGTACACAGATACGCAGTATTTT; CDR3aa: CASSQDDRYTDTQYF
j_gene: TRBJ2-7; v_gene: TRBV3-1/TRBV3-2; d_gene: -; abundance: -; CDR3nt: TGTGCCAGCAGCCAAGATCATGGCAGATACGAGCAGTACTTC; CDR3aa: CASSQDHGRYEQYF
j_gene: TRBJ2-1; v_gene: TRBV4-1; d_gene: TRBD2; abundance: few; CDR3nt: TGCGCCAGCAGCCAAGTAGATATGGGACTAGCCTACAATGAGCAGTTCTTC; CDR3aa: CASSQVDMGLAYNEQFF
j_gene: TRBJ1-2; v_gene: TRBV2; d_gene: -; abundance: -; CDR3nt: TGTGCCAGCAGTGAAAGAAAACCAGGGATTTGGGGCTACACCTTC; CDR3aa: CASSERKPGIWGYTF
j_gene: TRBJ1-2; v_gene: TRBV6-1; d_gene: -; abundance: few; CDR3nt: TGTGCCAGCAGTGATAGGACGCAGCGAGGGCGGCTGAGAGACGCCTATGGCTACACCTTC; CDR3aa: CASSDRTQRGRLRDAYGYTF
j_gene: TRBJ2-2; v_gene: TRBV15; d_gene: TRBD2; abundance: once; CDR3nt: TGTGCCATCAAAGGGAGGGAAAACACCGGGGAGCTGTTTTTT; CDR3aa: CAIKGRENTGELFF
j_gene: TRBJ2-7; v_gene: TRBV4-2; d_gene: -; abundance: -; CDR3nt: TGTGCCAGCAGCCAAGTCCTCCAGGGATACGAGCAGTACTTC; CDR3aa: CASSQVLQGYEQYF
j_gene: TRBJ1-5; v_gene: TRBV2; d_gene: TRBD1; abundance: -; CDR3nt: TGTGCCAGTACAGGGGATAATCGGCCCCAGCATTTT; CDR3aa: CASTGDNRPQHF
j_gene: TRBJ2-3; v_gene: TRBV7-2; d_gene: TRBD2; abundance: -; CDR3nt: TGTGCCAGCAGTCCCTTGGCGGGGGGGCAAAATACGCAGTATTTT; CDR3aa: CASSPLAGGQNTQYF
j_gene: TRBJ1-3; v_gene: TRBV9; d_gene: -; abundance: -; CDR3nt: TGTGCCAGCAGCGTAAGGGGGGGAAACACCATATATTTT; CDR3aa: CASSVRGGNTIYF
j_gene: TRBJ2-7; v_gene: TRBV12-3/TRBV12-4; d_gene: TRBD1; abundance: -; CDR3nt: TGTGCCAGCAGTCCCGGACAGGACGAGCAGTACTTC; CDR3aa: CASSPGQDEQYF
j_gene: TRBJ1-1; v_gene: TRBV6-4; d_gene: -; abundance: -; CDR3nt: TGTGCCAGCAGCGAGGGGAGCGGTACTGAAGCTTTCTTT; CDR3aa: CASSEGSGTEAFF